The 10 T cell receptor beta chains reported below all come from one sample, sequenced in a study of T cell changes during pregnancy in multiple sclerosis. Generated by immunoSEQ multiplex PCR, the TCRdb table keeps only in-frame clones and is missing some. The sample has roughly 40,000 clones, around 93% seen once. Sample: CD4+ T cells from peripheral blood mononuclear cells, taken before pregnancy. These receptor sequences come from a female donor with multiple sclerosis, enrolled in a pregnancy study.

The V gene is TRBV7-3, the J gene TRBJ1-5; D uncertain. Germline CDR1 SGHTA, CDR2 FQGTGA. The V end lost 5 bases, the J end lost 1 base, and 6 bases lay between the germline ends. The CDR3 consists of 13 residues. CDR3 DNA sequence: TGTGCCAGCAGCCTTGAGAGCAATCAGCCCCAGCATTTT. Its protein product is CASSLESNQPQHF.

CDR3 in DNA: TGTGCCAGCAGTGGGACTAGCGGGGGTGGCGAGCAGTTCTTC. It yields the protein CASSGTSGGGEQFF. The chain joins TRBV7-2 to TRBJ2-1, with 14 nucleotides matching TRBD2. CDR3 length equals 14 residues. The J segment lost 10 bases and the V segment lost 6 bases, leaving 5 bases of the junction unmatched. The germline CDR1 and CDR2 sequences are SGHTA and FQGNSA.

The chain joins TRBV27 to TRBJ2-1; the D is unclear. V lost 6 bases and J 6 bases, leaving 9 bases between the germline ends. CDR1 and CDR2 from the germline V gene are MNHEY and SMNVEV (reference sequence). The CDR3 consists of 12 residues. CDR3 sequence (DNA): TGTGCCAGCAGCTTTGGGCGCAATGAGCAGTTCTTC. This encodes CASSFGRNEQFF.

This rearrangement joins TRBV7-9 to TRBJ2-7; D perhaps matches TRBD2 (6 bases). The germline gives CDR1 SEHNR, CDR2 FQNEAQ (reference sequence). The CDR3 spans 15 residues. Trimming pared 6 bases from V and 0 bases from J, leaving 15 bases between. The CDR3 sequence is CASRPGTLDSYEQYF. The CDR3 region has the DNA TGTGCCAGCAGACCCGGGACTTTAGACTCCTACGAGCAGTACTTC.

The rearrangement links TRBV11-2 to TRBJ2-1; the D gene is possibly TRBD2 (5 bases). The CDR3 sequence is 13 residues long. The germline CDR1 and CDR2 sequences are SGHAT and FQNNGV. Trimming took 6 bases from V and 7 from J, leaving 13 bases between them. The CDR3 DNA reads TGTGCCAGCAGTCCCGGGGTCAGGAATGAGCAGTTCTTC. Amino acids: CASSPGVRNEQFF.

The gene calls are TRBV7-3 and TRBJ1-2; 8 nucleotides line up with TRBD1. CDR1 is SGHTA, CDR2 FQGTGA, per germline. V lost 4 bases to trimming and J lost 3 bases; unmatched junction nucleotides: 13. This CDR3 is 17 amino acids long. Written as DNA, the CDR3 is TGTGCCAGCAGCTCCACAGACTCCGACAGGGGAGACTATGGCTACACCTTC. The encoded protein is CASSSTDSDRGDYGYTF. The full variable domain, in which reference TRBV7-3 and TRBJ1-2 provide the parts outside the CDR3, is GAGVSQTPSNKVTEKGKYVELRCDPISGHTALYWYRQSLGQGPEFLIYFQGTGAADDSGLPNDRFFAVRPEGSVSTLKIQRTERGDSAVYLCASSSTDSDRGDYGYTFGSGTRLTVV.

The CDR3 sequence: CASSLGQITEAFF. CDR3 DNA: TGTGCCAGCAGCTTAGGACAGATCACTGAAGCTTTCTTT. The J gene is TRBJ1-1, the V gene TRBV7-3; perhaps TRBD1 as D (6 bases). The CDR3 length is 13 residues. V lost 2 bases and J 4 bases, leaving 8 bases between the germline ends. Germline assignment: CDR1 SGHTA and CDR2 FQGTGA.

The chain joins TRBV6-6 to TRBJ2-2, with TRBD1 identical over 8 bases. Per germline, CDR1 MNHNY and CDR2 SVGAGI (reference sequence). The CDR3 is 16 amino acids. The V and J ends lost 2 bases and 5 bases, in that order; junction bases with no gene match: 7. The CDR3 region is CASSYIRDRRTGELFF. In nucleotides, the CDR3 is TGTGCCAGCAGTTACATCCGGGACAGGCGGACCGGGGAGCTGTTTTTT.

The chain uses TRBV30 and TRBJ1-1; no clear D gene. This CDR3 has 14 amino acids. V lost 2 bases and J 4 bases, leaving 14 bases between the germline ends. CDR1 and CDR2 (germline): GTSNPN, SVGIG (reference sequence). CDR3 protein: CAWSSSNGVTEAFF. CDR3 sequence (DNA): TGTGCCTGGAGTTCTAGTAATGGTGTCACTGAAGCTTTCTTT.

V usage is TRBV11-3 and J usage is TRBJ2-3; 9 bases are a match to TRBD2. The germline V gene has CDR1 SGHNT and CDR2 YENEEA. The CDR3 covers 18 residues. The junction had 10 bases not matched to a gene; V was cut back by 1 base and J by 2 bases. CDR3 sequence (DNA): TGTGCCAGCAGCTTAGGACCTGCGAGCGGGGGGTTCACAGATACGCAGTATTTT. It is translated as CASSLGPASGGFTDTQYF.